The sequence of this T cell receptor (beta chain) was determined in a study of blood T cell repertoires in COVID-19. As processed by the authors: The assay estimated nucleated cells by amplifying reference gene primers. This table comes from immunoSEQ multiplex PCR, and its TCRdb copy is limited to in-frame clones, with some not included. V, J and clone size are taken as reported in that table, and D and trimming were inferred from the DNA itself. The sample holds 150,000 to 200,000 clones, about 87% seen once. This TCR came from a woman between 65 and 79 years old with COVID-19, enrolled during active disease. Sequencing was carried out using peripheral blood.

The DNA for the CDR3 is TGCAGCGTTGATGGGGGCCAAAACACCATATATTTT. As protein: CSVDGGQNTIYF. The gene calls are TRBV29-1 and TRBJ1-3; possible D gene TRBD1, 6 bases. Trimming took 3 bases from V and 6 from J, leaving 9 bases between them. The CDR3 runs to 12 residues. Germline assignment: CDR1 SQVTM and CDR2 ANQGSEA.